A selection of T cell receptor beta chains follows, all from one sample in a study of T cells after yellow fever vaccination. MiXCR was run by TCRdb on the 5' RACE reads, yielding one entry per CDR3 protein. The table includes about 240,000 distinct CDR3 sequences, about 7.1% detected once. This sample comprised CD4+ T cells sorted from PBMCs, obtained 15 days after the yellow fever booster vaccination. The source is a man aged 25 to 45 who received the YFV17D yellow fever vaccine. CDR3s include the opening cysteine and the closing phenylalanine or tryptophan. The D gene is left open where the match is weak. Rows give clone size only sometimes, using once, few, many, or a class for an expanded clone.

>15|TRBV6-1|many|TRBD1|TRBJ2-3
CASSAHRGATDTQYF
TGTGCCAGCAGTGCCCACAGGGGGGCCACAGATACGCAGTATTTT
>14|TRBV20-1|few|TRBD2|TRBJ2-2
CSAQAGDDTGELFF
TGCAGTGCTCAAGCGGGAGACGACACCGGGGAGCTGTTTTTT
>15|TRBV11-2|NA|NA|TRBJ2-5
CASSRNTGAQETQYF
TGTGCCAGCAGTCGGAACACCGGGGCTCAAGAGACCCAGTACTTC
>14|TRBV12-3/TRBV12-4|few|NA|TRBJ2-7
CASSLGQGWNEQYF
TGTGCCAGCAGTTTGGGGCAGGGGTGGAACGAGCAGTACTTC
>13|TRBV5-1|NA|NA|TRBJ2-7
CATSGDNSYEQYF
TGCGCCACTTCGGGGGACAACTCCTACGAGCAGTACTTC
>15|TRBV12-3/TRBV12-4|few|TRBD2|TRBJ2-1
CASSRLAGTHNEQFF
TGTGCCAGCAGTCGACTAGCGGGAACTCACAATGAGCAGTTCTTC
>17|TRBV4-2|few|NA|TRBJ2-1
CASSRKGGESSYNEQFF
TGTGCCAGCAGCCGCAAGGGGGGCGAAAGCTCCTACAATGAGCAGTTCTTC
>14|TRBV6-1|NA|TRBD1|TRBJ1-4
CASRRTGGREKLFF
TGTGCCAGCAGACGGACAGGGGGACGGGAAAAACTGTTTTTT
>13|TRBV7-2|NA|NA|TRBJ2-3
CASSTDGFDTQYF
TGTGCCAGCAGCACGGACGGTTTCGATACGCAGTATTTT
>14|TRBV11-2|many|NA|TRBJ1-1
CASSLAPGYTEAFF
TGTGCCAGCAGCTTGGCTCCGGGATACACTGAAGCTTTCTTT
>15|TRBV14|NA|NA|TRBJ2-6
CASAGTVSGANVLTF
TGTGCCAGCGCTGGAACGGTATCCGGGGCCAACGTCCTGACTTTC
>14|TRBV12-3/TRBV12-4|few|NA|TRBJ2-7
CASSLRLPTYEQYF
TGTGCCAGCAGTTTAAGGCTTCCAACCTACGAGCAGTACTTC
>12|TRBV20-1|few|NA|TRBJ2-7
CSARVGMREQYF
TGCAGTGCTAGGGTGGGGATGAGGGAGCAGTACTTC
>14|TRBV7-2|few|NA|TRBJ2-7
CASSLMAGPYEQYF
TGTGCCAGCAGCTTAATGGCAGGACCCTACGAGCAGTACTTC
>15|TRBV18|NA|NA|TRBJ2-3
CASSPTSPARDTQYF
TGTGCCAGCTCACCAACCTCACCGGCACGGGATACGCAGTATTTT
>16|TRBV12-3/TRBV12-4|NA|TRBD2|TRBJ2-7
CASTPPSASGSGEQYF
TGTGCCAGCACCCCCCCATCGGCTAGCGGGAGTGGAGAGCAGTACTTC
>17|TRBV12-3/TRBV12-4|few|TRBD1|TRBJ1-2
CASSALDRGFRTGGYTF
TGTGCCAGCAGTGCCTTGGACAGGGGATTCAGGACGGGTGGCTACACCTTC
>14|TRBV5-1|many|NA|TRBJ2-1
CASSLGRGFDEQFF
TGCGCCAGCAGCTTGGGGCGCGGGTTCGATGAGCAGTTCTTC
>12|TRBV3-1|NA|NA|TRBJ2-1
CASSQDWGGQFF
TGTGCCAGCAGCCAAGATTGGGGCGGGCAGTTCTTC
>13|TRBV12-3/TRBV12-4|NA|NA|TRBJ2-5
CASSLSTQETQYF
TGTGCCAGCAGTTTGAGTACCCAAGAGACCCAGTACTTC
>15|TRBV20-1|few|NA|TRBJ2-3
CSARVPRGATDTQYF
TGCAGTGCTAGAGTACCCAGGGGGGCGACAGATACGCAGTATTTT
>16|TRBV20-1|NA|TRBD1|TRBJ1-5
CSARESTGANNQPQHF
TGCAGTGCTAGAGAAAGCACAGGGGCCAACAATCAGCCCCAGCATTTT
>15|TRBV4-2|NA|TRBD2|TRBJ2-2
CASSQESSGAGELFF
TGTGCCAGCAGCCAAGAATCTAGCGGGGCCGGGGAGCTGTTTTTT
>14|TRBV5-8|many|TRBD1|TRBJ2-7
CASIRQGGSYEQYF
TGTGCCAGCATACGACAGGGGGGATCCTACGAGCAGTACTTC
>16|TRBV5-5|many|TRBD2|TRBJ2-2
CASSRTSGILTGELFF
TGTGCCAGCAGCAGGACTAGCGGCATACTCACCGGGGAGCTGTTTTTT
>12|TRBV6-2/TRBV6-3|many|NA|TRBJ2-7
CASTDGIHEQYF
TGTGCCAGCACCGACGGGATCCACGAGCAGTACTTC
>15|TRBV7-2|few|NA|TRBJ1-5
CASSPAGGPDQPQHF
TGTGCCAGCAGCCCGGCGGGGGGCCCTGATCAGCCCCAGCATTTT
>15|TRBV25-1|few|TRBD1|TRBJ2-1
CASSEAGTEYNEQFF
TGTGCCAGCAGTGAAGCCGGGACAGAATACAATGAGCAGTTCTTC
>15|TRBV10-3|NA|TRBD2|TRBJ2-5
CAISESAGGAETQYF
TGTGCCATCAGTGAGTCAGCGGGAGGGGCGGAGACCCAGTACTTC
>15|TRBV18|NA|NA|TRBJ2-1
CASSGQSISYNEQFF
TGTGCCAGCTCCGGACAGTCGATCTCCTACAATGAGCAGTTCTTC
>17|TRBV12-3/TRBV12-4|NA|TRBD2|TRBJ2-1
CASSLAGTSGTHNEQFF
TGTGCCAGCAGTTTAGCGGGGACTAGCGGGACCCACAATGAGCAGTTCTTC
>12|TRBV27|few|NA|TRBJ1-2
CASSSLQHGYTF
TGTGCCAGCAGTTCTCTCCAGCATGGCTACACCTTC
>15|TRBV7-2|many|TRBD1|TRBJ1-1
CASRGRQGGNTEAFF
TGTGCCAGCAGAGGTAGACAGGGAGGGAACACTGAAGCTTTCTTT
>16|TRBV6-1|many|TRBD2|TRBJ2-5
CASRLRLAGGKETQYF
TGTGCCAGCAGACTCCGACTAGCGGGAGGGAAAGAGACCCAGTACTTC
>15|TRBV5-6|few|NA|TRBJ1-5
CASSLWQVYNQPQHF
TGTGCCAGCAGCTTGTGGCAGGTCTACAATCAGCCCCAGCATTTT
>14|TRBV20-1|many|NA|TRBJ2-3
CSAGRTPRTDTQYF
TGCAGTGCTGGACGGACCCCACGCACAGATACGCAGTATTTT
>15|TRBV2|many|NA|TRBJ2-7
CASRAPDREAYEQYF
TGTGCCAGCAGAGCCCCCGACAGGGAGGCGTACGAGCAGTACTTC
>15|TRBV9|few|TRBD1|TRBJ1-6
CASSDTGTARAPLHF
TGTGCCAGCAGCGACACCGGGACAGCGCGGGCACCCCTCCACTTT
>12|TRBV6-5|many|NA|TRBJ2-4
CASRSLGDIQYF
TGTGCCAGCAGATCTCTCGGAGACATTCAGTACTTC
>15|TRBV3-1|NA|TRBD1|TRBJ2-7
CVSSTRDRGVIEQYF
TGTGTCAGCAGCACCCGGGACAGGGGTGTAATTGAGCAGTACTTC
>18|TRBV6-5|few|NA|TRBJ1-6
CASRNRATAPNNNSPLHF
TGTGCCAGCAGAAACAGGGCCACGGCCCCTAATAATAATTCACCCCTCCACTTT